The rows below give T cell receptor beta chains drawn from one sample of a study of shared clonotypes between healthy human individuals. Repertoires were generated with immunoSEQ multiplex PCR, while TCRdb's copy carries only in-frame clones and drops some. This sample has over 2 million clones, with around 96% found just once. What was sequenced was naive CD8+ T cells sorted from blood. All receptors come from a man aged 18 to 30 in good health. Both conserved end residues are trimmed from each CDR3. Fields, in order: CDR3 length, J gene, V gene, CDR3 protein.

CDR3 length: 12
J gene: TRBJ2-7
V gene: TRBV9
CDR3 protein: ASSPEMSVVEQY

CDR3 length: 10
J gene: TRBJ2-5
V gene: TRBV6-5
CDR3 protein: ASSYNWETQY

CDR3 length: 9
J gene: TRBJ2-1
V gene: TRBV5-6
CDR3 protein: ASSSAGQQF

CDR3 length: 12
J gene: TRBJ1-2
V gene: TRBV2
CDR3 protein: ASSLDWAGYGYT

CDR3 length: 10
J gene: TRBJ2-7
V gene: TRBV6-1
CDR3 protein: ASTWSSYEQY

CDR3 length: 12
J gene: TRBJ2-3
V gene: TRBV5-1
CDR3 protein: ASSLDRAPDTQY

CDR3 length: 13
J gene: TRBJ2-7
V gene: TRBV27
CDR3 protein: ASSVVGGGAYEQY

CDR3 length: 14
J gene: TRBJ2-1
V gene: TRBV7-3
CDR3 protein: ASSPQGPGGLGEQF

CDR3 length: 15
J gene: TRBJ2-2
V gene: TRBV27
CDR3 protein: ASSSRTSGRFTGELF

CDR3 length: 15
J gene: TRBJ2-7
V gene: TRBV7-9
CDR3 protein: ASSLGLAGGKNYEQY

CDR3 length: 13
J gene: TRBJ1-6
V gene: TRBV4-2
CDR3 protein: ASSQETGNNSPLH

CDR3 length: 14
J gene: TRBJ2-5
V gene: TRBV29-1
CDR3 protein: SVEGRLDGDQETQY

CDR3 length: 12
J gene: TRBJ2-1
V gene: TRBV4-1
CDR3 protein: ASSRFGGDNEQF

CDR3 length: 15
J gene: TRBJ1-2
V gene: TRBV30
CDR3 protein: AWSSEEGRSLGYGYT

CDR3 length: 14
J gene: TRBJ2-7
V gene: TRBV2
CDR3 protein: ASSEGTSGHTYEQY

CDR3 length: 14
J gene: TRBJ2-4
V gene: TRBV27
CDR3 protein: ASSRRGTGEGNIQY

CDR3 length: 11
J gene: TRBJ1-5
V gene: TRBV6-6
CDR3 protein: ASSPRESEPQH

CDR3 length: 11
J gene: TRBJ2-4
V gene: TRBV27
CDR3 protein: ASSLSNGGIQY

CDR3 length: 15
J gene: TRBJ2-2
V gene: TRBV18
CDR3 protein: ASSPLGDQFNTGELF

CDR3 length: 12
J gene: TRBJ2-2
V gene: TRBV19
CDR3 protein: ASSWAVDTGELF

CDR3 length: 13
J gene: TRBJ2-4
V gene: TRBV2
CDR3 protein: ASSDPDHIKNIQY

CDR3 length: 16
J gene: TRBJ1-6
V gene: TRBV9
CDR3 protein: ASSPRGTAPIYNSPLH

CDR3 length: 10
J gene: TRBJ2-3
V gene: TRBV6-5
CDR3 protein: ASTFRPDTQY

CDR3 length: 10
J gene: TRBJ2-5
V gene: TRBV25-1
CDR3 protein: ASLGRKETQY

CDR3 length: 13
J gene: TRBJ1-5
V gene: TRBV19
CDR3 protein: ASSIGEAYNQPQH

CDR3 length: 13
J gene: TRBJ2-1
V gene: TRBV6-5
CDR3 protein: ASSFGTSGHNEQF

CDR3 length: 12
J gene: TRBJ1-2
V gene: TRBV7-9
CDR3 protein: ASSPAGPSYGYT

CDR3 length: 10
J gene: -
V gene: TRBV27
CDR3 protein: ASSTGGYEQY

CDR3 length: 11
J gene: TRBJ2-7
V gene: TRBV7-9
CDR3 protein: ASSSDLRYEQY

CDR3 length: 12
J gene: TRBJ2-7
V gene: TRBV29-1
CDR3 protein: SVEDPRGYGEQY

CDR3 length: 15
J gene: TRBJ2-5
V gene: TRBV18
CDR3 protein: ASSPSRGQDREETQY

CDR3 length: 11
J gene: TRBJ1-1
V gene: TRBV6-5
CDR3 protein: ASRTGDITEAF

CDR3 length: 11
J gene: TRBJ2-7
V gene: TRBV30
CDR3 protein: AWSATGFYEQY

CDR3 length: 12
J gene: TRBJ1-1
V gene: TRBV15
CDR3 protein: ATSRDRLEIEAF

CDR3 length: 11
J gene: TRBJ2-7
V gene: TRBV7-8
CDR3 protein: ASSLSIPGEQY

CDR3 length: 12
J gene: TRBJ2-3
V gene: TRBV11-1
CDR3 protein: ASSSGGHGDTQY

CDR3 length: 9
J gene: TRBJ1-2
V gene: TRBV6-5
CDR3 protein: ASGSGQGYT

CDR3 length: 11
J gene: TRBJ2-7
V gene: TRBV6-1
CDR3 protein: ASSADLAYEQY

CDR3 length: 10
J gene: TRBJ2-3
V gene: TRBV27
CDR3 protein: ASSLDSDTQY

CDR3 length: 12
J gene: TRBJ1-2
V gene: TRBV6-1
CDR3 protein: ASRDPGQGLGYT

CDR3 length: 15
J gene: TRBJ2-7
V gene: TRBV27
CDR3 protein: ASSLTVPDRGPYEQY

CDR3 length: 13
J gene: TRBJ2-7
V gene: TRBV5-6
CDR3 protein: ASSLDLAGVYEQY

CDR3 length: 11
J gene: TRBJ2-2
V gene: TRBV5-1
CDR3 protein: ASGAVNTGELF

CDR3 length: 14
J gene: TRBJ2-5
V gene: TRBV15
CDR3 protein: ATSRDRQGTQETQY

CDR3 length: 11
J gene: TRBJ1-1
V gene: TRBV9
CDR3 protein: ASSSSGPTEAF

CDR3 length: 13
J gene: TRBJ1-5
V gene: TRBV7-6
CDR3 protein: ASSAGTNSNQPQH

CDR3 length: 14
J gene: TRBJ2-7
V gene: TRBV27
CDR3 protein: ASSLKLWNIPYEQY

CDR3 length: 13
J gene: TRBJ2-3
V gene: TRBV9
CDR3 protein: ASSVGQGAVNTQY

CDR3 length: 12
J gene: TRBJ1-2
V gene: TRBV4-1
CDR3 protein: ASSQVGNLYGYT

CDR3 length: 11
J gene: TRBJ1-5
V gene: TRBV28
CDR3 protein: ASSLGVYQPQH

CDR3 length: 15
J gene: TRBJ2-4
V gene: TRBV19
CDR3 protein: ASNEIKGGLAKNIQY

CDR3 length: 12
J gene: TRBJ2-7
V gene: TRBV2
CDR3 protein: ASSTGTDSYEQY